This T cell receptor beta chain originates from a study of cytomegalovirus exposure and HLA in healthy donors. Looking at the study overall: Prior work identified under 130 million unique TCR beta sequences in some 180 million T cells.

The CDR3 has 15 residues. Trimming at V came to 2 bases and at J to 7 bases, leaving 4 bases not matched to a gene. The V gene's germline CDR1 is SGHTA and CDR2 FQGNSA. This clone occurred once. The PCR used 60 Vbeta and 13 Jbeta primers. In the authors' workflow: Approximately 73 million unique TCR beta chains, 8.5 million to 14 million shared, were counted in a later analysis. TCRdb's table, derived via immunoSEQ multiplex PCR, lists solely in-frame clones and lacks some. The V and J calls and clone size are taken from that table; D and trimming were inferred from the DNA. The sample lists just over 150,000 clones; almost 80% were seen once.

The receptor's source is a woman in her forties or fifties in good health and CMV-seropositive. Source material: PBMCs. The rearrangement joins TRBV7-2 to TRBJ2-2; 10 bases map to TRBD2. The CDR3 protein is CASSLKAGGIGELFF. The CDR3 region has the DNA TGTGCCAGCAGCTTAAAAGCGGGGGGGATCGGGGAGCTGTTTTTT.